This entry features one T cell receptor beta chain sequence. The data were obtained in a study of blood T cell repertoires in COVID-19. The overall study: The cDNA or gDNA used as material had been derived from T cells, B-cell-depleted T cells, or PBMCs.

The germline CDR1 and CDR2 sequences are SQVTM and ANQGSEA. This CDR3 comprises 15 residues. Between the trimmed V and J ends, which lost 2 bases and 9 bases, there was a span of 20 bases. In the original analysis: Nucleated cell number was recorded as an estimate derived from reference gene primer amplification. Data came from immunoSEQ multiplex PCR; TCRdb stores just in-frame clones and leaves some out. V, J and clone size are taken as reported in that table, and D and trimming were inferred from the DNA itself. The table records about 150,000 clones, 85% to 90% of them present only once. Sequenced input: peripheral blood. The receptor's source is a woman between 55 and 75 years old with active COVID-19. The chain uses TRBV29-1 and TRBJ2-4, with D maybe TRBD1 (6 bases). The CDR3 DNA is TGCAGCGTTGAATCCCCCGCACAGGGTCGGGGCATTCAGTACTTC. Its protein is CSVESPAQGRGIQYF.